Each of the 3 T cell receptor beta chains below was sequenced from the same sample in a study of T cell responses to AZD1222 COVID-19 vaccine. Libraries were prepared by immunoSEQ multiplex PCR; TCRdb keeps only in-frame clonotypes and omits some of them. The profile covers some 150,000 clones, with 80% to 90% appearing a single time and over 7% taken by the ten largest. The source was peripheral blood, collected on day 0 of AZD1222 vaccination. These receptors originate from an adult in good health.

This chain links TRBV7-2 with TRBJ2-1, with 9 bases identical to TRBD1. The CDR3 is made up of 16 amino acids. Germline V CDR1 and CDR2: SGHTA, FQGNSA. V was pared by 2 bases and J by 4 bases, with 6 bases of the junction left unmatched. The CDR3 spells CASSLMTGQGYNEQFF. The CDR3 bases are TGTGCCAGCAGCTTAATGACGGGACAGGGTTACAATGAGCAGTTCTTC.

The rearrangement joins TRBV30 to TRBJ2-4; D is undetermined. Germline loops: CDR1 GTSNPN, CDR2 SVGIG (reference sequence). Trimming removed 2 bases at V and 10 bases at J, with 15 bases between. The CDR3 covers 13 residues. CDR3 nucleotides: TGTGCCTGGAGTCTACTCGACCCGGAGATTCAGTACTTC. It codes for CAWSLLDPEIQYF.

This chain joins TRBV18 and TRBJ2-1; 8 nucleotides align to TRBD1. This CDR3 region has 16 residues. The J segment lost 0 bases and the V segment lost 4 bases, leaving 5 bases of the junction unmatched. Per the germline V gene, CDR1 is KGHSH and CDR2 is LQKENI. CDR3 sequence reads: CASSLGQVVSYNEQFF. The CDR3 DNA sequence: TGTGCCAGCTCACTGGGACAGGTCGTCTCCTACAATGAGCAGTTCTTC.